This TCR beta chain stems from a study of vaccination effects on CD4 cells after COVID-19. Overall study findings and caveats: The study found marked clonal contraction of infection- and vaccine-induced clones late after vaccination.

In the ViraFEST assay, antigen-specific CD4+ clonotypes were identified by expansion after peptide-pool stimulation. The authors isolated CD4+ T cells after about eleven days of culture. According to the study, vaccine recipients showed no prior SARS-CoV-2 infection and negative nucleocapsid antibodies. The protocol was immunoSEQ multiplex PCR, while the TCRdb copy is restricted to in-frame clones and leaves out a portion. The sample records around 79,000 clones, more than 60% being singletons. V shed 0 bases and J shed 0 bases, with 10 bases lying between them. The CDR3 has 16 residues. The germline V gene has CDR1 SGHRS and CDR2 YFSETQ. This clone occurred a few times. What it binds is not known.

The receptor was isolated from a human donor who received a COVID-19 vaccine. The sequencing here drew on CD4+ T cells from PBMCs cultured with SARS-CoV-2 spike peptides, taken before COVID-19 vaccination. The chain is built from TRBV5-1 and TRBJ1-3; D is uncertain. CDR3 nucleotide sequence: TGCGCCAGCAGCTTGGACGGCGCAAACTCTGGAAACACCATATATTTT. This sequence encodes CASSLDGANSGNTIYF.